This TCR beta chain was captured in a study of OX40 agonist ivuxolimab in advanced cancers. Study background: The study enrolled dose-escalation patients with hepatocellular carcinoma, melanoma, renal cell or head and neck cancer. Participants, roughly 80% male, averaged roughly 60 years of age, ranging from about 23 to 85. Partial responses occurred in three patients (one hepatocellular carcinoma, two cutaneous melanoma).

The protocol was immunoSEQ multiplex PCR, while the TCRdb copy is restricted to in-frame clones and leaves out a portion. The table lists about 98,000 clones, 75% to 90% of them singletons. The CDR3 is made up of 14 amino acids. CDR1 and CDR2 from the germline V gene are MNHEY and SVGAGI. The V end lost 2 bases, the J end lost 4 bases, and 10 bases lay between the germline ends. This chain links TRBV6-5 with TRBJ2-3; perhaps TRBD1 as D (5 bases). The source material was CD4+ or CD8+ T cells sorted from blood, sampled in a trial of the OX40 agonist ivuxolimab. This clonotype was obtained from an adult with an advanced solid tumor such as melanoma, head and neck, liver or kidney cancer. The CDR3 coding sequence is TGTGCCAGCAGTTACAGAAGGGGTCCAGATACGCAGTATTTT. Translated, it gives CASSYRRGPDTQYF.